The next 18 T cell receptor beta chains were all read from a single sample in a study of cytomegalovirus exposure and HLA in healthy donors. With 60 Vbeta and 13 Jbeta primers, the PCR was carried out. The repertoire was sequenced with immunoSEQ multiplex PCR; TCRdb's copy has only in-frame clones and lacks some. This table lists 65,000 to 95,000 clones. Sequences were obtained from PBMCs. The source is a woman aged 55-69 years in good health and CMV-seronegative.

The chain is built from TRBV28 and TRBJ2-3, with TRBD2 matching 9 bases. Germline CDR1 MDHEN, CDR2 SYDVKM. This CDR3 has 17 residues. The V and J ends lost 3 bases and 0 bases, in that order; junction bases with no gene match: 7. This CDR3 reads CASSLGLAATSTDTQYF. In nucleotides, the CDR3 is TGTGCCAGCAGTTTGGGACTAGCAGCCACTAGCACAGATACGCAGTATTTT.

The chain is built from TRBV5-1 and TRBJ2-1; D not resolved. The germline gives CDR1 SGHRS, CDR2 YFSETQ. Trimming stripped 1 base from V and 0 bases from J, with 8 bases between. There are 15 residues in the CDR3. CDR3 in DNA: TGCGCCAGCAGCTTGTTGTCGGGCTCCTACAATGAGCAGTTCTTC. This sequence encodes CASSLLSGSYNEQFF. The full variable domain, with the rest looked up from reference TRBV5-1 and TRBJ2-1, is KAGVTQTPRYLIKTRGQQVTLSCSPISGHRSVSWYQQTPGQGLQFLFEYFSETQRNKGNFPGRFSGRQFSNSRSEMNVSTLELGDSALYLCASSLLSGSYNEQFFGPGTRLTVL.

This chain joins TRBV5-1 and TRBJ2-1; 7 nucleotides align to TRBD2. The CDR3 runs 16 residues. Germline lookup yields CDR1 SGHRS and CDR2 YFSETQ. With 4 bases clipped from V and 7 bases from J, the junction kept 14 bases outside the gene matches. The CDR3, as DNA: TGCGCCAGCAGCCCCGTCACCTGGCGAGCGGGAAATGAGCAGTTCTTC. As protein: CASSPVTWRAGNEQFF.

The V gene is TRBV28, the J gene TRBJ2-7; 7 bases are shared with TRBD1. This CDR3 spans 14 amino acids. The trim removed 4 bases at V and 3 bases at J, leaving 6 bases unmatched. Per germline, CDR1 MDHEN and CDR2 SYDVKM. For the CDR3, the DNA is TGTGCCAGCAGTTCCGGGACAGCTATCTACGAGCAGTACTTC. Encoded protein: CASSSGTAIYEQYF.

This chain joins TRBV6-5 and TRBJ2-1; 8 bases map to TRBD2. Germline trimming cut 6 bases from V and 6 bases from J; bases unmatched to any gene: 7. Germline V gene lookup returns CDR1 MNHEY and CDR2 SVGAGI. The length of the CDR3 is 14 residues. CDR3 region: CASSRPAGGNEQFF. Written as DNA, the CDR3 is TGTGCCAGCAGCCGACCGGCGGGGGGCAATGAGCAGTTCTTC.

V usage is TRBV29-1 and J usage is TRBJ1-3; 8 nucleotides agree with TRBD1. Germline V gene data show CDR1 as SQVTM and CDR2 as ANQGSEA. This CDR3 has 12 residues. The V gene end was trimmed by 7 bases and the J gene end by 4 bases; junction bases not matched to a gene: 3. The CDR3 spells CSADRGGNTIYF. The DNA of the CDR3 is TGCAGCGCTGACAGGGGAGGAAACACCATATATTTT.

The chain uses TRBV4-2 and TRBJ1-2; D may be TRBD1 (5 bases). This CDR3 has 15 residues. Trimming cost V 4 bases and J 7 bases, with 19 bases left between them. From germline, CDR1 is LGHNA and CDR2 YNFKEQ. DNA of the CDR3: TGTGCCAGCAGCCCCATCAAGGGGCAGGTCGTTGGCTACACCTTC. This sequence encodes CASSPIKGQVVGYTF.

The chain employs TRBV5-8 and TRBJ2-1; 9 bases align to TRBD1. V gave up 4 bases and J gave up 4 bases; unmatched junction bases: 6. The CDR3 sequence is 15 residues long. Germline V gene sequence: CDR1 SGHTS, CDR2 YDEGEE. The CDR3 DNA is TGTGCCAGCAGCCCACAGGGGGCGCAGTACAATGAGCAGTTCTTC. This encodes CASSPQGAQYNEQFF.

The CDR3 region has the DNA TGCGCCAGCAGCTTGGTAGGGGCGGCGGAGCAGTTCTTC. It is translated as CASSLVGAAEQFF. The chain has TRBV5-1 and TRBJ2-1; D is possibly TRBD1 (5 bases). The V gene's germline CDR1 is SGHRS and CDR2 YFSETQ. The CDR3 runs to 13 residues. V lost 0 bases to trimming and J lost 10 bases, with 11 bases between them.

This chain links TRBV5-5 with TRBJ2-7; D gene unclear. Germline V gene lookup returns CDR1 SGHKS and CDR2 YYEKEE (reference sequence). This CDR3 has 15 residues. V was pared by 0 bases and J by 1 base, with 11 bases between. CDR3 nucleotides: TGTGCCAGCAGCTTGGCCCCACAGATGTCCTACGAGCAGTACTTC. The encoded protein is CASSLAPQMSYEQYF.

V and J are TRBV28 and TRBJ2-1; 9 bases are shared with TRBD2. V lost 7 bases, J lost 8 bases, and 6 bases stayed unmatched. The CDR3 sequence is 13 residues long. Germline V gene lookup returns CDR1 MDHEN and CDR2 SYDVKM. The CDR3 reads CASKAGGPDEQFF. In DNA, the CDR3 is TGTGCCAGCAAAGCGGGAGGCCCGGATGAGCAGTTCTTC.

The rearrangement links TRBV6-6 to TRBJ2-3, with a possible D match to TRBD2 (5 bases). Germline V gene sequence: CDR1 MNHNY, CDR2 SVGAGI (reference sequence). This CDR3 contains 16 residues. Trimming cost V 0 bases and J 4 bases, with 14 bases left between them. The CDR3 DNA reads TGTGCCAGCAGTTACTCGAATGTGCTAGCATCAGATACGCAGTATTTT. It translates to CASSYSNVLASDTQYF.

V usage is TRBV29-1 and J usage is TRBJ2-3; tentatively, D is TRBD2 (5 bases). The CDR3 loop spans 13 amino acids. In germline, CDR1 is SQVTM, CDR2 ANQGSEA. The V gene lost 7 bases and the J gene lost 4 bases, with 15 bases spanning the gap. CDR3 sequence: CSAAEGGPDTQYF. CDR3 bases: TGCAGCGCCGCTGAGGGTGGCCCAGATACGCAGTATTTT.

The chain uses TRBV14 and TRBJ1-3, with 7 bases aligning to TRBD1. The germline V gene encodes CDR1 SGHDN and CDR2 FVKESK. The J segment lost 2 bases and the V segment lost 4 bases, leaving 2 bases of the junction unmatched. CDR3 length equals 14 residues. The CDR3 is CASSPGTAGNTIYF. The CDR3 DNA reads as TGTGCCAGCAGCCCGGGGACAGCTGGAAACACCATATATTTT.

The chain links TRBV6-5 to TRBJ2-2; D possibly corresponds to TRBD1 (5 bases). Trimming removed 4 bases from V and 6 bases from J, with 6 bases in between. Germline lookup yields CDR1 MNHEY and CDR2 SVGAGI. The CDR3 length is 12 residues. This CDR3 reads CASSSTAGELFF. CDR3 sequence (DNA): TGTGCCAGCAGTTCGACAGCCGGGGAGCTGTTTTTT.

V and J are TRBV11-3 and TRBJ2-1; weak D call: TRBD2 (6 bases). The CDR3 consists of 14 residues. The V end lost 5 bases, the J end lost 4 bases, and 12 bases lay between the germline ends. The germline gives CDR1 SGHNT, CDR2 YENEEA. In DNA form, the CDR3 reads TGTGCCAGCAGCGGGATCCGGGGGTACAATGAGCAGTTCTTC. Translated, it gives CASSGIRGYNEQFF. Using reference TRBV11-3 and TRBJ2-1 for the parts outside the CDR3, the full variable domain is EAGVVQSPRYKIIEKKQPVAFWCNPISGHNTLYWYLQNLGQGPELLIRYENEEAVDDSQLPKDRFSAERLKGVDSTLKIQPAELGDSAVYLCASSGIRGYNEQFFGPGTRLTVL.

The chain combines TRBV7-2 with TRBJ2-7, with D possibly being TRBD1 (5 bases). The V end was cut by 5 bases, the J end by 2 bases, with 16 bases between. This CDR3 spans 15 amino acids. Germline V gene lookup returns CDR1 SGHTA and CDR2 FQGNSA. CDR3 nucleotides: TGTGCCAGCAGCCCCCCGAATAGGGGCGCCTACGAGCAGTACTTC. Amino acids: CASSPPNRGAYEQYF.

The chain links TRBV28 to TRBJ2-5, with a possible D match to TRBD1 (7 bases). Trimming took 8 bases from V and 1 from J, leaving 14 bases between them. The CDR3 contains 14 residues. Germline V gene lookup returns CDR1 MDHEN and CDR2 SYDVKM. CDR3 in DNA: TGTGCCAGCCAGGGGGGTAGCCTCCAAGAGACCCAGTACTTC. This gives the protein CASQGGSLQETQYF.